The 19 T cell receptor beta chains listed next were all sequenced from one sample in a study of blood T cell repertoires in COVID-19. Measured with immunoSEQ multiplex PCR; TCRdb has only the in-frame clones, and not every one. This repertoire shows about 150,000 clones, approximately 90% found once; its top ten account for around 15%. Sequencing was carried out using peripheral blood. These receptors originate from a man aged 18 to 30 with COVID-19, enrolled during active disease.

V and J are TRBV4-3 and TRBJ2-7, with 8 bases lining up with TRBD2. The V gene end was trimmed by 2 bases and the J gene end by 5 bases; junction bases not matched to a gene: 5. In germline, CDR1 is LGHNA, CDR2 YSLEER. The CDR3 runs to 14 residues. The DNA of the CDR3 is TGCGCCAGCAGCCAACGGGAGGGCGACAACGAGCAGTACTTC. Encoded protein: CASSQREGDNEQYF.

The chain uses TRBV7-2 and TRBJ2-5; 15 bases are shared with TRBD2. The V and J ends lost 4 bases and 3 bases, in that order; junction bases with no gene match: 9. Per germline, CDR1 SGHTA and CDR2 FQGNSA. This CDR3 comprises 18 residues. CDR3 loop: CASSYRTSGRAEEETQYF. CDR3 nucleotide sequence: TGTGCCAGCAGCTACCGGACTAGCGGGAGGGCCGAAGAAGAGACCCAGTACTTC.

The chain links TRBV24-1 to TRBJ2-1, with 7 nucleotides matching TRBD1. Germline CDR1 reads KGHDR; CDR2 reads SFDVKD. V lost 7 bases and J lost 4; bases outside the gene matches: 3. This CDR3 has 13 amino acids. The CDR3 loop reads CATRGTEYNEQFF. CDR3 in DNA: TGTGCCACCAGGGGGACAGAATACAATGAGCAGTTCTTC.

This chain joins TRBV6-5 and TRBJ2-1, with TRBD1 as a possible D gene (6 bases). The V gene's germline CDR1 is MNHEY and CDR2 SVGAGI. V was cut by 2 bases and J by 0 bases, with 11 bases left in between. This CDR3 is built from 16 residues. The CDR3 region is CASSYGGPSSYNEQFF. The CDR3 bases are TGTGCCAGCAGTTACGGGGGCCCGAGCTCCTACAATGAGCAGTTCTTC.

The count of this clone is one. CDR3 sequence: CAWSAGGQWNTEAFF. In nucleotides, the CDR3 is TGTGCCTGGAGTGCTGGTGGGCAGTGGAACACTGAAGCTTTCTTT. The chain carries TRBV30 and TRBJ1-1, with D unclear. The CDR3 consists of 15 residues. CDR1 and CDR2 from the germline V gene are GTSNPN and SVGIG (reference sequence). V dropped 1 base and J dropped 1 base, with 13 bases sitting between them.

The gene calls are TRBV20-1 and TRBJ2-1, with TRBD2 matching over 9 bases. The CDR3 totals 11 residues. The V and J ends lost 6 bases and 15 bases, in that order; junction bases with no gene match: 9. CDR1 and CDR2 from the germline V gene are DFQATT and SNEGSKA (reference sequence). Written as DNA, the CDR3 is TGCAGTGCGGTTAGCGGGAGAATGCTGTTCTTC. Its protein is CSAVSGRMLFF.

This chain joins TRBV13 and TRBJ2-1; 11 bases line up with TRBD2. In germline, CDR1 is PRHDT, CDR2 FYEKMQ (reference sequence). This CDR3 is built from 15 residues. The junction had 7 bases not matched to a gene; V was cut back by 8 bases and J by 4 bases. The CDR3 coding sequence is TGTGCCAGCGGCACCGGGACTAGCGGTTACAATGAGCAGTTCTTC. Its translation is CASGTGTSGYNEQFF.

The chain combines TRBV5-1 with TRBJ1-1; D possibly corresponds to TRBD1 (6 bases). The germline gives CDR1 SGHRS, CDR2 YFSETQ. There are 15 residues in the CDR3. Trimming shortened V by 6 bases and J by 5 bases, and 20 bases separated the two germline ends. The CDR3 DNA reads TGCGCCAGCACCCCCTGGGGCAGGGGAGATACTGAAGCTTTCTTT. It yields the protein CASTPWGRGDTEAFF.

This chain joins TRBV5-1 and TRBJ2-3; 9 bases are a match to TRBD1. Germline CDR1 reads SGHRS; CDR2 reads YFSETQ. CDR3 length: 17 residues. V shed 1 base and J 2 bases; nucleotides not matched to a gene: 8. CDR3 bases: TGCGCCAGCAGCTTGCGAGACAGGGGGGAGAACACAGATACGCAGTATTTT. Protein sequence: CASSLRDRGENTDTQYF.

The CDR3 loop is CASSWGQGNQPQHF. The CDR3, as DNA: TGTGCCAGCAGTTGGGGACAGGGTAATCAGCCCCAGCATTTT. This chain uses TRBV6-5 with TRBJ1-5; 9 nucleotides align to TRBD1. This CDR3 is built from 14 residues. In germline, CDR1 is MNHEY, CDR2 SVGAGI. V was pared by 4 bases and J by 4 bases, with 2 bases of the junction left unmatched.

This clone was picked up one time. The genes are TRBV20-1 and TRBJ2-7; no firm D call. The germline V gene has CDR1 DFQATT and CDR2 SNEGSKA (reference sequence). V gave up 2 bases and J gave up 4 bases, with 3 bases separating them. The CDR3 consists of 10 residues. The CDR3 DNA reads TGCAGTGCTAGACCTTACGAGCAGTACTTC. Translating it yields CSARPYEQYF.

V is TRBV27 and J is TRBJ1-5; 8 bases map to TRBD1. The J segment lost 0 bases and the V segment lost 8 bases, leaving 6 bases of the junction unmatched. Germline V lookup: CDR1 MNHEY, CDR2 SMNVEV (reference sequence). The CDR3 loop spans 15 amino acids. The CDR3 bases are TGTGCCAGCGCAGCAGGGGGCCATAGCAATCAGCCCCAGCATTTT. Amino acid sequence: CASAAGGHSNQPQHF.

This chain connects TRBV6-6 to TRBJ1-1; TRBD1 is a possible D gene (6 bases). V lost 6 bases, J lost 1 base, and 18 bases lay in between. Germline-derived CDR1 and CDR2 are MNHNY and SVGAGI (reference sequence). The CDR3 loop spans 16 amino acids. The CDR3 sequence: CASRIYRVWANTEAFF. The CDR3 DNA is TGTGCCAGCAGGATTTACAGGGTGTGGGCGAACACTGAAGCTTTCTTT.

The rearrangement uses TRBV5-6 and TRBJ2-5; TRBD1 matches at 7 bases. In germline, CDR1 is SGHDT, CDR2 YYEEEE. This CDR3 is built from 15 residues. The ends lost 4 bases at V and 5 bases at J; junction bases unmatched: 11. The CDR3 bases are TGTGCCAGCAGCCCCTTAAGACAGGGCAGGGAGACCCAGTACTTC. Translating it yields CASSPLRQGRETQYF.

This chain connects TRBV5-6 to TRBJ2-1, with D unclear. V lost 2 bases, J lost 5 bases, and 5 bases lay in between. The CDR3 contains 12 residues. CDR1 SGHDT and CDR2 YYEEEE come from the germline V gene. Here the CDR3 reads CASSFSNNEQFF. The CDR3 DNA sequence: TGTGCCAGCAGCTTTTCAAACAATGAGCAGTTCTTC.

For the CDR3, the DNA is TGCGCCAGCAGCCGAGGACTAGCGGGAGGTGGCGAGCAGTACTTC. Translation: CASSRGLAGGGEQYF. This rearrangement joins TRBV4-1 to TRBJ2-7, with 14 bases aligning to TRBD2. With V trimmed by 4 bases and J by 6 bases, 5 bases remained unmatched. CDR3 length: 15 residues. Looked up from germline, CDR1 is MGHRA and CDR2 is YSYEKL.

The count of this clone is one. The J gene is TRBJ2-3, the V gene TRBV29-1; a weak D match, TRBD2 (6 bases). Looked up from germline, CDR1 is SQVTM and CDR2 is ANQGSEA. This CDR3 contains 16 residues. The germline V and J ends were trimmed by 5 bases and 0 bases, with 18 bases remaining between them. This CDR3 reads CSVPLFSGASTDTQYF. Written as DNA, the CDR3 is TGCAGCGTTCCCCTCTTTTCGGGAGCTAGCACAGATACGCAGTATTTT.

The gene calls are TRBV28 and TRBJ1-5; TRBD1 is a possible D gene (5 bases). The CDR3 has 15 residues. V dropped 2 bases and J dropped 8 bases, with 16 bases sitting between them. Germline CDR1 MDHEN, CDR2 SYDVKM. This CDR3 is CASSLGAQGNKPQHF. CDR3 nucleotide sequence: TGTGCCAGCAGTTTAGGGGCGCAGGGAAACAAGCCCCAGCATTTT.

V and J are TRBV27 and TRBJ1-1, with 11 bases that match TRBD1. CDR3 length: 15 amino acids. V lost 4 bases and J lost 8; bases outside the gene matches: 9. From germline, CDR1 is MNHEY and CDR2 SMNVEV (reference sequence). Here the CDR3 DNA reads TGTGCCAGCAGTTCCTACCGGACAGGGGGCGAAGAAGCTTTCTTT. Residues: CASSSYRTGGEEAFF.